The 29 T cell receptor beta chains reported below all come from one sample, sequenced in a study of PD-L1 blockade in urothelial cancer. As to time point: pretreatment peripheral blood. Repertoires were generated with immunoSEQ multiplex PCR, while TCRdb's copy carries only in-frame clones and drops some. The sample has tens of thousands of clones; roughly 84% are singletons. The specimen was PBMCs, collected around atezolizumab (anti-PD-L1) treatment. The origin of the receptors is a man aged 55 to 70 with urothelial cancer.

This chain uses TRBV10-2 with TRBJ2-7; 8 positions match TRBD2. The CDR3 sequence is 13 residues long. The germline CDR1 and CDR2 sequences are WSHSY and SAAADI. J lost 2 bases, V lost 9 bases, and 6 bases had no gene match. This CDR3 is CASTRGGPYEQYF. In DNA, the CDR3 is TGCGCCAGTACCCGGGGGGGGCCCTACGAGCAGTACTTC.

This clone was seen a handful of times. The chain recombines TRBV2 with TRBJ2-5, with D maybe TRBD2 (5 bases). Germline-derived CDR1 and CDR2 are SNHLY and FYNNEI. V dropped 8 bases and J dropped 0 bases, with 7 bases sitting between them. CDR3 length: 12 residues. CDR3 region: CASGRDQETQYF. As DNA, the CDR3 is TGTGCCAGCGGGAGAGACCAAGAGACCCAGTACTTC. Drawing the rest from reference TRBV2 and TRBJ2-5, the complete variable domain is EPEVTQTPSHQVTQMGQEVILRCVPISNHLYFYWYRQILGQKVEFLVSFYNNEISEKSEIFDDQFSVERPDGSNFTLKIRSTKLEDSAMYFCASGRDQETQYFGPGTRLLVL.

The CDR3 protein is CASSYSGYGELFF. The CDR3 DNA sequence: TGTGCCAGCAGCTATAGCGGGTACGGGGAGCTGTTTTTT. The rearrangement links TRBV5-4 to TRBJ2-2, with 7 bases identical to TRBD2. The V and J ends lost 3 bases and 7 bases, in that order; junction bases with no gene match: 3. Per germline, CDR1 SGHNT and CDR2 YYREEE (reference sequence). The CDR3 has 13 residues.

The chain combines TRBV7-6 with TRBJ2-5; TRBD2 agrees at 10 bases. The CDR3 totals 15 residues. The V gene end was trimmed by 1 base and the J gene end by 5 bases; junction bases not matched to a gene: 4. The germline V gene has CDR1 SGHVS and CDR2 FNYEAQ. The CDR3 loop is CASSLEAGGLETQYF. CDR3 nucleotide sequence: TGTGCCAGCAGCTTAGAAGCGGGAGGGTTGGAGACCCAGTACTTC.

The rearrangement joins TRBV7-9 to TRBJ1-2; 8 positions agree with TRBD1. This CDR3 contains 15 residues. The V segment lost 3 bases and the J segment 8 bases; nucleotides outside the gene matches: 11. Germline CDR1 reads SEHNR; CDR2 reads FQNEAQ (reference sequence). The CDR3 is CASSFTRQGLGGYTF. In DNA, the CDR3 is TGTGCCAGCAGCTTCACCAGACAGGGGCTGGGCGGCTACACCTTC. The variable domain in full, with the rest retrieved from reference TRBV7-9 and TRBJ1-2, is DTGVSQNPRHKITKRGQNVTFRCDPISEHNRLYWYRQTLGQGPEFLTYFQNEAQLEKSRLLSDRFSAERPKGSFSTLEIQRTEQGDSAMYLCASSFTRQGLGGYTFGSGTRLTVV.

The V and J genes are TRBV5-5 and TRBJ2-3; D may be TRBD1 (6 bases). This CDR3 is 14 amino acids long. V was trimmed by 2 bases and J by 4 bases, leaving 11 bases between them. Germline V gives CDR1 SGHKS, CDR2 YYEKEE (reference sequence). The CDR3 region is CASSFWGRADTQYF. The CDR3 DNA sequence: TGTGCCAGCAGCTTTTGGGGGCGGGCAGATACGCAGTATTTT. Variable domain in full (rest from reference TRBV5-5 and TRBJ2-3): DAGVTQSPTHLIKTRGQQVTLRCSPISGHKSVSWYQQVLGQGPQFIFQYYEKEERGRGNFPDRFSARQFPNYSSELNVNALLLGDSALYLCASSFWGRADTQYFGPGTRLTVL.

This sequence joins TRBV29-1 and TRBJ1-1; D gene unclear. This CDR3 is built from 14 residues. The germline V gene encodes CDR1 SQVTM and CDR2 ANQGSEA. The V end was cut by 1 base, the J end by 6 bases, with 15 bases between. This chain's CDR3 is CSVEAGSGVSEAFF. CDR3 DNA sequence: TGCAGCGTTGAAGCGGGCAGCGGTGTTTCTGAAGCTTTCTTT.

This clone is a singleton in its sample. J is TRBJ1-1 and V is TRBV29-1; TRBD1 aligns across 11 bases. The junction had 12 bases not matched to a gene; V was cut back by 6 bases and J by 3 bases. Per the germline V gene, CDR1 is SQVTM and CDR2 is ANQGSEA. This CDR3 is built from 16 residues. The CDR3 region is CSVLTPGTGGDTEAFF. CDR3 in DNA: TGCAGCGTCCTAACCCCCGGGACAGGGGGTGACACTGAAGCTTTCTTT.

The V call is TRBV29-1, the J call TRBJ1-1; possible D gene TRBD1, 5 bases. Germline values: CDR1 SQVTM, CDR2 ANQGSEA. Trimming pared 6 bases from V and 5 bases from J, leaving 19 bases between. The CDR3 is 14 residues long. The CDR3 DNA sequence: TGCAGCGTAGAGATCCAGGGAGGGCTAACTGAAGCTTTCTTT. Its translation is CSVEIQGGLTEAFF.

The J gene is TRBJ1-6, the V gene TRBV5-1; D is ambiguous. The V and J ends lost 1 base and 6 bases respectively, with 8 bases between them. Germline CDR1 is SGHRS and CDR2 is YFSETQ. The length of the CDR3 is 14 residues. CDR3 DNA sequence: TGCGCCAGCAGCTTGTTTCAATCTAATTCACCCCTCCACTTT. Its protein product is CASSLFQSNSPLHF.

The chain is built from TRBV6-5 and TRBJ1-2; D might be TRBD1 (5 bases). Trimming took 2 bases from V and 5 from J, leaving 12 bases between them. Germline V gene lookup returns CDR1 MNHEY and CDR2 SVGAGI. The length of the CDR3 is 14 residues. The CDR3 coding sequence is TGTGCCAGCAGTTACAGTCAGGGTGAATATGGCTACACCTTC. It yields the protein CASSYSQGEYGYTF.

This CDR3 reads CASSQESALAGANYNEQFF. In nucleotides, the CDR3 is TGCGCCAGCAGCCAAGAGTCCGCTCTAGCGGGCGCTAATTACAATGAGCAGTTCTTC. The chain joins TRBV4-1 to TRBJ2-1; TRBD2 aligns across 8 bases. V gave up 0 bases and J gave up 4 bases; unmatched junction bases: 14. Germline loops: CDR1 MGHRA, CDR2 YSYEKL. The CDR3 covers 19 residues.

The rearrangement joins TRBV30 to TRBJ2-3; 9 bases agree with TRBD2. From germline, CDR1 is GTSNPN and CDR2 SVGIG (reference sequence). The V segment lost 2 bases and the J segment 1 base; nucleotides outside the gene matches: 4. CDR3 length equals 15 residues. The DNA of the CDR3 is TGTGCCTGGAGTATCAAGCGGGGGGGCACAGATACGCAGTATTTT. Translating it yields CAWSIKRGGTDTQYF.

The genes are TRBV5-4 and TRBJ2-5; 10 nucleotides match TRBD1. The CDR3 consists of 14 residues. V lost 5 bases and J lost 7; bases outside the gene matches: 8. Germline-derived CDR1 and CDR2 are SGHNT and YYREEE (reference sequence). The CDR3: CASRAGTGEGTQYF. The CDR3 bases are TGTGCCAGCAGGGCCGGGACAGGGGAGGGGACCCAGTACTTC.

The chain combines TRBV5-4 with TRBJ2-7; 8 nucleotides line up with TRBD1. CDR1 and CDR2 (germline): SGHNT, YYREEE (reference sequence). The trim removed 0 bases at V and 4 bases at J, leaving 6 bases unmatched. The CDR3 contains 15 residues. This CDR3 reads CASSLGGTGAYEQYF. CDR3 coding DNA: TGTGCCAGCAGCTTGGGGGGGACAGGTGCTTACGAGCAGTACTTC.

The V and J genes are TRBV5-1 and TRBJ2-7; possible D gene TRBD2, 5 bases. With 0 bases removed from V and 5 bases from J, the gap between germline ends came to 12 bases. CDR1 and CDR2 from the germline V gene are SGHRS and YFSETQ. The CDR3 length is 14 residues. The CDR3 reads CASSLAGKLNEQYF. In DNA, the CDR3 is TGCGCCAGCAGCTTGGCGGGGAAGTTAAACGAGCAGTACTTC.

This chain joins TRBV19 and TRBJ2-3, with 9 nucleotides matching TRBD2. V was pared by 5 bases and J by 4 bases, with 13 bases of the junction left unmatched. The CDR3 has 17 residues. Germline CDR1 is LNHDA and CDR2 is SQIVND (reference sequence). CDR3 DNA sequence: TGTGCCAGTAGTTATCTAGCGGGACTTTACGGGGCAGATACGCAGTATTTT. Amino acids: CASSYLAGLYGADTQYF.

This sequence joins TRBV9 and TRBJ1-2; 8 nucleotides align to TRBD1. Per the germline V gene, CDR1 is SGDLS and CDR2 is YYNGEE. The CDR3 sequence is 15 residues long. V shed 4 bases, J shed 4 bases, and the junction held 9 bases outside the gene matches. DNA for the CDR3: TGTGCCAGCAGCCCCGGAGGAGACAGGGGCTATGGCTACACCTTC. Its protein product is CASSPGGDRGYGYTF.

CDR3: CASSGGESYNSPLHF. Here the CDR3 DNA reads TGTGCCAGCAGCGGAGGCGAATCCTATAATTCACCCCTCCACTTT. The chain combines TRBV9 with TRBJ1-6; D gene ambiguous. Per the germline V gene, CDR1 is SGDLS and CDR2 is YYNGEE. Trimming took off 3 bases at V and 1 base at J, with 8 bases between the two ends. This CDR3 spans 15 amino acids.

The CDR3 bases are TGCGCCAGCAGCTTTGGCAGGGCACAGTACAATGAGCAGTTCTTC. Translating gives CASSFGRAQYNEQFF. The chain has TRBV5-1 and TRBJ2-1; D possibly corresponds to TRBD1 (5 bases). This CDR3 comprises 15 residues. Trimming took 2 bases from V and 4 from J, leaving 13 bases between them. CDR1 is SGHRS, CDR2 YFSETQ, per germline.

The chain joins TRBV28 to TRBJ1-2, with TRBD1 matching 9 bases. The CDR3 covers 15 residues. V lost 5 bases to trimming and J lost 0 bases; unmatched junction nucleotides: 4. CDR1 is MDHEN, CDR2 SYDVKM, per germline. CDR3 nucleotides: TGTGCCAGCAGTCCCAGGGACAGGGCTAACTATGGCTACACCTTC. Protein sequence: CASSPRDRANYGYTF.

V gene TRBV9 combines with J gene TRBJ2-5, with 14 bases lining up with TRBD2. V gave up 6 bases and J gave up 5 bases; unmatched junction bases: 9. CDR1 is SGDLS and CDR2 is YYNGEE in the germline V gene. The CDR3 is 16 amino acids. The CDR3 sequence: CASNRLAGGLSETQYF. Written as DNA, the CDR3 is TGTGCCAGCAACCGACTAGCGGGGGGGCTATCCGAGACCCAGTACTTC.

This clone appeared a single time. The chain uses TRBV7-2 and TRBJ2-3; maybe TRBD1 (6 bases). Trimming cost V 5 bases and J 2 bases, with 14 bases left between them. This CDR3 has 15 amino acids. Germline lookup yields CDR1 SGHTA and CDR2 FQGNSA. This CDR3 is CASSPDGGHTDTQYF. DNA for the CDR3: TGTGCCAGCAGCCCAGATGGGGGACACACAGATACGCAGTATTTT.

This clone was counted a few times. The chain recombines TRBV5-1 with TRBJ1-4; D not certain. The CDR3 loop spans 14 amino acids. Trimming stripped 4 bases from V and 6 bases from J, with 13 bases between. The germline V gene has CDR1 SGHRS and CDR2 YFSETQ. CDR3 nucleotide sequence: TGCGCCAGCAGCCCCAGCGAGTCCCATGAAAAACTGTTTTTT. It is translated as CASSPSESHEKLFF.

This clone has only one observation. The genes are TRBV7-2 and TRBJ2-3, with D unresolved. V lost 3 bases and J lost 2, with 12 bases in between. The CDR3 contains 15 residues. Germline assignment: CDR1 SGHTA and CDR2 FQGNSA. CDR3 in amino acids: CASSLQGDTTDTQYF. The CDR3 DNA reads as TGTGCCAGCAGCTTGCAAGGTGACACCACAGATACGCAGTATTTT.

The chain has TRBV27 and TRBJ1-4, with 9 positions matching TRBD1. From germline, CDR1 is MNHEY and CDR2 SMNVEV (reference sequence). The CDR3 runs 15 residues. The trim removed 4 bases at V and 8 bases at J, leaving 8 bases unmatched. In DNA, the CDR3 is TGTGCCAGCAGTTGGGGGGACAGGGTGGGGGAAAAACTGTTTTTT. Protein: CASSWGDRVGEKLFF. Full variable domain (outside the CDR3, taken from reference TRBV27 and TRBJ1-4): EAQVTQNPRYLITVTGKKLTVTCSQNMNHEYMSWYRQDPGLGLRQIYYSMNVEVTDKGDVPEGYKVSRKEKRNFPLILESPSPNQTSLYFCASSWGDRVGEKLFFGSGTQLSVL.

This clone was observed a single time. V is TRBV5-1 and J is TRBJ1-4; 7 nucleotides line up with TRBD1. Germline values: CDR1 SGHRS, CDR2 YFSETQ. J lost 8 bases, V lost 0 bases, and 4 bases had no gene match. CDR3 length equals 14 residues. CDR3 in amino acids: CASSLDRGGEKLFF. The CDR3 DNA is TGCGCCAGCAGCTTGGACAGGGGAGGCGAAAAACTGTTTTTT.

This clone was recorded only once. This chain joins TRBV6-5 and TRBJ1-5; 9 nucleotides agree with TRBD1. The CDR3 is 13 amino acids. The germline CDR1 and CDR2 sequences are MNHEY and SVGAGI. The J segment lost 7 bases and the V segment lost 8 bases, leaving 6 bases of the junction unmatched. Written as DNA, the CDR3 is TGTGCCAGCGGACAGGGGAATCGCCAGCCCCAGCATTTT. This translates into CASGQGNRQPQHF.

Comments on this clone: The sample holds other DNA sequences that translate to the same CDR3. This sequence joins TRBV6-6 and TRBJ2-7; no clear D gene. Trimming pared 2 bases from V and 2 bases from J, leaving 7 bases between. CDR3 length: 13 amino acids. The V gene's germline CDR1 is MNHNY and CDR2 SVGAGI (reference sequence). The CDR3 DNA sequence: TGTGCCAGCAGTTACCCCCCCGCCTACGAGCAGTACTTC. This translates into CASSYPPAYEQYF.